The next 14 T cell receptor beta chains were all read from a single sample in a study of cytomegalovirus exposure and HLA in healthy donors. The PCR ran on 60 Vbeta and 13 Jbeta primers. Sequencing used immunoSEQ multiplex PCR; TCRdb keeps in-frame clones, though not all of them. This table holds tens of thousands of clones, 60% to 85% found once. Material for sequencing was PBMCs. The source is a woman between 40 and 50 years old in good health and CMV-seropositive.

As regards this clone: An end of the junction does not agree with germline; a read error may underlie this. The chain uses TRBV7-9 and TRBJ2-7, with TRBD2 matching over 10 bases. The CDR3 has 11 residues. Germline V gene data show CDR1 as SEHNR and CDR2 as FQNEAQ (reference sequence). The CDR3 region has the DNA TGTTCCAGCGGGAGGGCCCCCGAGCAGTACTTC. Protein product: CSSGRAPEQYF.

V gene TRBV18 combines with J gene TRBJ2-1, with 7 positions matching TRBD2. The CDR3 sequence is 15 residues long. V shed 3 bases, J shed 2 bases, and the junction held 4 bases outside the gene matches. From germline, CDR1 is KGHSH and CDR2 LQKENI. The CDR3 here is CASSPLADAYNEQFF. DNA for the CDR3: TGTGCCAGCTCACCCCTAGCGGACGCCTACAATGAGCAGTTCTTC.

The V call is TRBV25-1, the J call TRBJ2-1; D possibly corresponds to TRBD1 (6 bases). The CDR3 sequence is 11 residues long. Trimming took off 8 bases at V and 9 bases at J, with 11 bases between the two ends. Germline assignment: CDR1 MGHDK and CDR2 SYGVNS. CDR3 protein: CASLRGGEQFF. CDR3 coding DNA: TGTGCCAGCCTCCGAGGGGGTGAGCAGTTCTTC.

J is TRBJ2-1 and V is TRBV7-6, with 8 positions matching TRBD2. The CDR3 runs to 16 residues. With V trimmed by 5 bases and J by 5 bases, 11 bases remained unmatched. From germline, CDR1 is SGHVS and CDR2 FNYEAQ. CDR3 amino acids: CASSPTSGRNHNEQFF. DNA for the CDR3: TGTGCCAGCAGCCCCACTAGCGGCCGTAACCACAATGAGCAGTTCTTC.

The chain links TRBV28 to TRBJ2-7, with TRBD1 as a possible D gene (5 bases). Germline lookup yields CDR1 MDHEN and CDR2 SYDVKM. V was shortened by 5 bases and J by 1 base, with 12 bases between the two germline ends. This CDR3 is built from 14 residues. CDR3 region: CASSTSGISYEQYF. CDR3 sequence (DNA): TGTGCCAGCAGTACCTCAGGGATATCCTACGAGCAGTACTTC.

The chain has TRBV5-6 and TRBJ1-1; maybe TRBD1 (5 bases). There are 16 residues in the CDR3. Germline V gene lookup returns CDR1 SGHDT and CDR2 YYEEEE. The V end was cut by 4 bases, the J end by 5 bases, with 21 bases between. CDR3 region: CASSPGQDIMGTEAFF. In DNA, the CDR3 is TGTGCCAGCAGCCCCGGACAAGACATTATGGGGACTGAAGCTTTCTTT. Looking up the rest from reference TRBV5-6 and TRBJ1-1 gives the full variable domain: DAGVTQSPTHLIKTRGQQVTLRCSPKSGHDTVSWYQQALGQGPQFIFQYYEEEERQRGNFPDRFSGHQFPNYSSELNVNALLLGDSALYLCASSPGQDIMGTEAFFGQGTRLTVV.

This chain connects TRBV7-3 to TRBJ2-1; 7 bases are a match to TRBD2. Germline values: CDR1 SGHTA, CDR2 FQGTGA. The CDR3 spans 14 residues. V trimming: 6 bases; J trimming: 3 bases; junction bases outside the gene matches: 5. The CDR3 is CASRPASGYNEQFF. The CDR3 DNA reads TGTGCCAGCAGGCCAGCTAGCGGCTACAATGAGCAGTTCTTC.

This clone was counted a few times. The gene calls are TRBV5-1 and TRBJ1-3; possibly TRBD1 for D (6 bases). Germline-derived CDR1 and CDR2 are SGHRS and YFSETQ. CDR3 size: 13 residues. Trimming left V 4 bases short and J 4 bases short, with 9 bases between. The CDR3: CASSGGQGNTIYF. In nucleotides, the CDR3 is TGCGCCAGCAGCGGCGGACAGGGAAACACCATATATTTT. Full variable domain (outside the CDR3, taken from reference TRBV5-1 and TRBJ1-3): KAGVTQTPRYLIKTRGQQVTLSCSPISGHRSVSWYQQTPGQGLQFLFEYFSETQRNKGNFPGRFSGRQFSNSRSEMNVSTLELGDSALYLCASSGGQGNTIYFGEGSWLTVV.

This rearrangement joins TRBV29-1 to TRBJ2-2; a possible D gene is TRBD1 (5 bases). The CDR3 is 15 amino acids. Germline V lookup: CDR1 SQVTM, CDR2 ANQGSEA. Trimming stripped 7 bases from V and 3 bases from J, with 18 bases between. For the CDR3, the DNA is TGCAGCGCCCAAAGGTCGCAGGGCGACACCGGGGAGCTGTTTTTT. Translated: CSAQRSQGDTGELFF.

This chain uses TRBV5-4 with TRBJ2-3; 11 bases are shared with TRBD2. Losses at the gene ends were 6 bases for V and 5 bases for J; bases not matched to a gene: 5. The CDR3 extends over 14 amino acids. Germline loops: CDR1 SGHNT, CDR2 YYREEE (reference sequence). CDR3: CASISGRAGDTQYF. The CDR3 coding sequence is TGTGCCAGCATTAGCGGGAGGGCCGGAGATACGCAGTATTTT.

The chain combines TRBV21-1 with TRBJ2-4; the table names TRBD1, a call not compared with the DNA. TRBV21-1 is reported as a pseudogene. The CDR3 runs 17 residues. CDR3 loop: CARITGTGRKGKNIQYF. As DNA, the CDR3 is TGTGCCAGAATCACCGGGACAGGGAGGAAAGGCAAAAACATTCAGTACTTC.

The V call is TRBV14, the J call TRBJ2-1; no firm D call. The CDR3 contains 11 residues. With 6 bases removed from V and 10 bases from J, the gap between germline ends came to 10 bases. From germline, CDR1 is SGHDN and CDR2 FVKESK. The CDR3 is CASSPGVEQFF. The CDR3 nucleotides are TGTGCCAGCAGTCCAGGCGTCGAGCAGTTCTTC.

This chain joins TRBV14 and TRBJ1-2; a weak D match, TRBD1 (6 bases). Looked up from germline, CDR1 is SGHDN and CDR2 is FVKESK. Trimming removed 0 bases at V and 3 bases at J, with 11 bases between. The CDR3 runs 15 residues. The DNA of the CDR3 is TGTGCCAGCAGCCAAGAACGGAACAGGGACTATGGCTACACCTTC. It codes for CASSQERNRDYGYTF.

The V gene is TRBV7-9, the J gene TRBJ2-7, with D maybe TRBD1 (6 bases). Germline V gives CDR1 SEHNR, CDR2 FQNEAQ (reference sequence). Trimming took off 0 bases at V and 1 base at J, with 7 bases between the two ends. CDR3 length: 14 amino acids. The CDR3 region is CASSLAGTSYEQYF. DNA of the CDR3: TGTGCCAGCAGCTTAGCCGGGACATCCTACGAGCAGTACTTC.